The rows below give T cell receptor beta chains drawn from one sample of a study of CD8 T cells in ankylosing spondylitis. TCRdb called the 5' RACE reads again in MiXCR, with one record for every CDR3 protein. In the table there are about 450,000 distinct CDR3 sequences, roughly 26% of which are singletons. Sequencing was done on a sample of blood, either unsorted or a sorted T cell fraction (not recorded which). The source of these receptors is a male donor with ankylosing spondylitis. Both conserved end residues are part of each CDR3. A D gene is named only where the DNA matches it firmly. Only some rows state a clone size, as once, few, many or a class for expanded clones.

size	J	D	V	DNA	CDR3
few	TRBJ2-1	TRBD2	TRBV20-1	TGCAGTGCCACCCGGGGGGGAAGCTTAGCGGGTTACCGAGACAATGAGCAGTTCTTC	CSATRGGSLAGYRDNEQFF
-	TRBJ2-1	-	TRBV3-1	TGTGCCAGCAGTATTGGTGTGGGCGAGCAGTTCTTC	CASSIGVGEQFF
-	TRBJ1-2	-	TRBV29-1	TGCAGCGTTGAGGAGGGCTATGGCTACACCTTC	CSVEEGYGYTF
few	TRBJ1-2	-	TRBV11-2	TGTGCCAGCAGCTTCTTACAGGGTCGCTATGGCTACACCTTC	CASSFLQGRYGYTF
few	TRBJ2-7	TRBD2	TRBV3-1	TGTGCCAGCAGCCAACAACTAGCGGGAGGGGCCGAGCAGTACTTC	CASSQQLAGGAEQYF
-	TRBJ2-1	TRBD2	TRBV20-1	TGCAGTGCCCAGCGGACTAGCGGATACAATGAGCAGTTCTTC	CSAQRTSGYNEQFF
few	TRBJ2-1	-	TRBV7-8	TGTGCCAGCAGCTTAGCGGTCCTCTACAATGAGCAGTTCTTC	CASSLAVLYNEQFF
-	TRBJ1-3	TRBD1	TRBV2	TGTGCCAGCAGTGGGGACAGCCCGTCCGGAAACACCATATATTTT	CASSGDSPSGNTIYF
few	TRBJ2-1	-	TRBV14	TGTGCCAGCAGCCCAAGTCGGGGTAGGTCCTACAATGAGCAGTTCTTC	CASSPSRGRSYNEQFF
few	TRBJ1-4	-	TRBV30	TGTGCCTGGAGTGTAAAAGGGGCTAGTGAAAAACTGTTTTTT	CAWSVKGASEKLFF
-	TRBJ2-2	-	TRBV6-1	TGTGCCAGCAGTAGTACGGCGTCGAACACCGGGGAGCTGTTTTTT	CASSSTASNTGELFF
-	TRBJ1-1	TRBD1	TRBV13	TGTGCCAGCAGCTCGGGACAGTGGGTCACTGAAGCTTTCTTT	CASSSGQWVTEAFF
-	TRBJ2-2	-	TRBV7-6	TGTGCCAGCAGCGACTCTAGGTCAAACACCGGGGAGCTGTTTTTT	CASSDSRSNTGELFF
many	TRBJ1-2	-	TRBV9	TGTGCCAGCAGCGTACACCGGGGTGGCTACACCTTC	CASSVHRGGYTF
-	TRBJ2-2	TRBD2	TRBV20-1	TGCAGTGCGTCCGGGACTAGCGGGAGTGGCACCGGGGAGCTGTTTTTT	CSASGTSGSGTGELFF
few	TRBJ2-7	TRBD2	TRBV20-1	TGCAGCCTGGCGCGGGAGCTAACCTACGAGCAGTACTTC	CSLARELTYEQYF
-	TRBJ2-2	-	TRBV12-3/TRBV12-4	TGTGCCAGCAGTTTAGGACTACTCATCACCTGGGGGGAGCTGTTTTTT	CASSLGLLITWGELFF
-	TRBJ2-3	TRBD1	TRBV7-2	TGTGCCAGCAGCTTGTCGGCAGGGGGCAAGGCAGATACGCAGTATTTT	CASSLSAGGKADTQYF
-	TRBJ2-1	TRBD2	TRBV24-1	TGTGCCACCAGTCATATAGCGGGATCTCGCTACAATGAGCAGTTCTTC	CATSHIAGSRYNEQFF
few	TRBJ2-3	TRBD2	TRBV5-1	TGCGCCAGCAGCATCTATAGCGGGGGAGGTACCCCAGATACGCAGTATTTT	CASSIYSGGGTPDTQYF
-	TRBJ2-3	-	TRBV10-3	TGTGCCATCAGTGATGCGGCTAGCGTTAGGGCAGATACGCAGTATTTT	CAISDAASVRADTQYF
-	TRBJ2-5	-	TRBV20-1	TGCAGTGCTAGAGACACTCTAAAAGAGACCCAGTACTTC	CSARDTLKETQYF
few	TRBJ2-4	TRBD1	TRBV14	TGTGCCAGCAGCTTTAGGACAGGGCCCACCTACTTC	CASSFRTGPTYF
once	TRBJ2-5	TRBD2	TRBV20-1	TGCAGTGCTAGGATAGCGGGGGGGGAAGAGACCCAGTACTTC	CSARIAGGEETQYF
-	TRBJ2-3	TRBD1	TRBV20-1	TGCAGTGCAAATAAACAGGGGGTCACAGATACGCAGTATTTT	CSANKQGVTDTQYF
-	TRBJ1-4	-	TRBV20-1	TGCAGTGCTGGAAGCGGACAGCGCGCAACTAATGAAAAACTGTTTTTT	CSAGSGQRATNEKLFF
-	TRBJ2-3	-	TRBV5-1	TGCGCCAGCAGCTTAATTGGTCGCCAACCCACAGATACGCAGTATTTT	CASSLIGRQPTDTQYF
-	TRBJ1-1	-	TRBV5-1	TGCGCCAGCAGCTTGGCCCCAGGGGCAGGGGCTGAAGCTTTCTTT	CASSLAPGAGAEAFF
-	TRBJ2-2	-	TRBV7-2	TGTGCCAGCAGCTTAGACGGATATGCGAACACCGGGGAGCTGTTTTTT	CASSLDGYANTGELFF
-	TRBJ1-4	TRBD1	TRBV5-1	TGCGCCAGCAGCTTGGATGACAGGGTTGATGAAAAACTGTTTTTT	CASSLDDRVDEKLFF
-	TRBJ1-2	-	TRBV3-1	TGTGCCAGCAGCCAAGCACCGATGAACGGAGGCTACACCTTC	CASSQAPMNGGYTF
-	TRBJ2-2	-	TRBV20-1	TGCAGTGCTAGAGTAGCGGAGACCTCGAACACCGGGGAGCTGTTTTTT	CSARVAETSNTGELFF
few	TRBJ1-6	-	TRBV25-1	TGTGCCAGCGGGGAGGGTAATTCACCCCTCCACTTT	CASGEGNSPLHF
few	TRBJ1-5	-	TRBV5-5	TGTGCCAGCAGCTTGACGGTTGGAGGTTTTAATCAGCCCCAGCATTTT	CASSLTVGGFNQPQHF
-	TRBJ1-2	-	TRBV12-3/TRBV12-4	TGTGCCAGCAGCCAGACTCTCTGGGGCTACACCTTC	CASSQTLWGYTF
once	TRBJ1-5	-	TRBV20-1	TGCAGTGCTAGAGATGTCGCCAGGGAAGGTCAGCCCCAGCATTTT	CSARDVAREGQPQHF
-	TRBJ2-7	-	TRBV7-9	TGTGCCAGCAGCTCAGTCCCTTACGAGCAGTACTTC	CASSSVPYEQYF
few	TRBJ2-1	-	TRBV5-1	TGCGCCAGCAGCTTGGCCCCGGGTAGCTCCTACAATGAGCAGTTCTTC	CASSLAPGSSYNEQFF
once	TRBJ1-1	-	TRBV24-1	TGTGCCACCAGTGATCCTAAACGCAGCGGCACTGAAGCTTTCTTT	CATSDPKRSGTEAFF
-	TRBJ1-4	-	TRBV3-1	TGTGCCAGCAGCCGAGGAGAGAATGAAAAACTGTTTTTT	CASSRGENEKLFF
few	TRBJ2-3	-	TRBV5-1	TGCGCCAGCAGCAAAAGGGACTCCAGCGGAGCAGATACGCAGTATTTT	CASSKRDSSGADTQYF
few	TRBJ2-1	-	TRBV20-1	TGCAGTGCTAGATTTGATATGGACTACAATGAGCAGTTCTTC	CSARFDMDYNEQFF
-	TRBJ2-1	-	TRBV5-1	TGCGCCAGCAGCTTGCATCAGGAGTCGAGTGAGCAGTTCTTC	CASSLHQESSEQFF
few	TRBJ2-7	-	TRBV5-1	TGCGCCAGCAGCTTGAATTCGGGAAATCCCAGCTCCTACGAGCAGTACTTC	CASSLNSGNPSSYEQYF
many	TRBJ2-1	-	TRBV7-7	TGTGCCAGCAGCCCCGGCGGGTACAATGAGCAGTTCTTC	CASSPGGYNEQFF
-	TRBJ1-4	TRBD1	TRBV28	TGTGCCAGCAGCCCGGACAGGGGTGTTGAAAAACTGTTTTTT	CASSPDRGVEKLFF
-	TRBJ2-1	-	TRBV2	TGTGCCAGCAGCGCGGACCATTCGGATGAGCAGTTCTTC	CASSADHSDEQFF
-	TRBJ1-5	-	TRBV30	TGTGCCTGGAGTGTAAGTACCGATCAGCCCCAGCATTTT	CAWSVSTDQPQHF
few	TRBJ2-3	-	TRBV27	TGTGCCAGCAGTTTTCGACCTAGCACAGATACGCAGTATTTT	CASSFRPSTDTQYF
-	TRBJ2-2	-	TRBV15	TGTGCCACCAGCAGAGCCAGGGTGGGCGGGGAGCTGTTTTTT	CATSRARVGGELFF
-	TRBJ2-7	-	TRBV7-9	TGTGCCAGCAGCCACAGTGGCAGCCGAGACGACGAGCAGTACTTC	CASSHSGSRDDEQYF
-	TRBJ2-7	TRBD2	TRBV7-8	TGTGCCAGCAGCAGGACTAGCGGGATCTCCTACGAGCAGTACTTC	CASSRTSGISYEQYF
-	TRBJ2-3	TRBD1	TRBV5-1	TGCGCCAGCAGCCCCGAAAACAGGGGGGGCACAGATACGCAGTATTTT	CASSPENRGGTDTQYF
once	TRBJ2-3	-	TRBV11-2	TGTGCCAGCAGCTTAGGGGGCCAGAGAACAGATACGCAGTATTTT	CASSLGGQRTDTQYF
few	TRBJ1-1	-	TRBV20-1	TGCAGTGCTAGATGGACAGCGAACACTGAAGCTTTCTTT	CSARWTANTEAFF
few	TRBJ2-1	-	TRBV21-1	TGTGCCAGCAGCAAACCCAAATCAACTAGCGGGATTGACAATGAGCAGTTCTTC	CASSKPKSTSGIDNEQFF
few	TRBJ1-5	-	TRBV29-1	TGCAGCGTTGACACAGGGCTCGGGCAGCCCCAGCATTTT	CSVDTGLGQPQHF
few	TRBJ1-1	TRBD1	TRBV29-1	TGCAGCGGCTTTCCCGGGACAGTGGGATCTGAAGCTTTCTTT	CSGFPGTVGSEAFF
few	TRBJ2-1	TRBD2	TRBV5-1	TGCGCCAGCAGCATAACTAGCGGGAGTCGAAATGAGCAGTTCTTC	CASSITSGSRNEQFF